This is a list of T cell receptor beta chains from one sample in a study of patients and donors after allogeneic stem cell transplantation. MiXCR was run by TCRdb on the RT-PCR reads, yielding one entry per CDR3 protein. Of about 70,000 distinct CDR3 sequences listed, approximately 25% are singletons. Sample: blood, either unsorted or a sorted T cell fraction (not recorded which). The receptors were gathered from a human donor who was either an allogeneic HSCT recipient or a stem cell or donor lymphocyte infusion donor (not recorded which). It is not recorded whose cells these are; they may come from a transplant donor. The CDR3 runs from the conserved cysteine through the conserved F or W. A D gene is named only where the DNA matches it firmly. Where a row states a size, it is once, few, many or the class of an expanded clone; other rows omit it.

j_call d_call clone_size v_call cdr3_nt cdr3_aa
TRBJ2-2 . . TRBV15 TGTGCCACCAGCAGAGTCCACTTGAACACCGGGGAGCTGTTTTTT CATSRVHLNTGELFF
TRBJ1-2 . few TRBV12-3/TRBV12-4 TGTGCCAGCAGTCATCGGGGGCAGTATGGCTACACCTTC CASSHRGQYGYTF
TRBJ2-3 . few TRBV5-1 TGCGCCAGCAGCTCCCTAACCGGGGTAGTCACAGATACGCAGTATTTT CASSSLTGVVTDTQYF
TRBJ1-6 . few TRBV12-3/TRBV12-4 TGTGCCAGCAGTGCGTGGAATCTTAATTCACCCCTCCACTTT CASSAWNLNSPLHF
TRBJ1-2 TRBD1 . TRBV6-6 TGTGCCAGCAGTTACAGGTCGCAGGGGGAGCAGGGCTACACCTTC CASSYRSQGEQGYTF
TRBJ1-1 TRBD1 few TRBV19 TGTGCCAGTAGTTTACGAGTGGGGACAGGGGGCTGGGACACTGAAGCTTTCTTT CASSLRVGTGGWDTEAFF
TRBJ2-1 . . TRBV20-1 TGCAGTGCCCTGGACCCGGGCGGGGCCTACAATGAGCAGTTCTTC CSALDPGGAYNEQFF
TRBJ2-1 TRBD1 few TRBV5-1 TGCGCCAGCAGCTTACAGGGGCCCTACAATGAGCAGTTCTTC CASSLQGPYNEQFF
TRBJ2-7 . many TRBV20-1 TGCAGTGCTAGAGCAGGTTACGAGCAGTACTTC CSARAGYEQYF
TRBJ1-5 TRBD1 . TRBV29-1 TGCAGCGTTGCAGACAGGGAGAAGGATCAGCCCCAGCATTTT CSVADREKDQPQHF
TRBJ2-2 . . TRBV5-5 TGTGCCAGCAGCTTGGTGCCCGATAGAGGGGAGCTGTTTTTT CASSLVPDRGELFF
TRBJ1-1 . many TRBV5-1 TGCGCCAGCAGCTCGGTGGGTCGGGACACTGAAGCTTTCTTT CASSSVGRDTEAFF
TRBJ2-5 . few TRBV11-2 TGTGCCAGCAGCTTTGGCAGAGAGACCCAGTACTTC CASSFGRETQYF
TRBJ2-6 TRBD1 . TRBV29-1 TGCAGCGTTGGCGACAGGGGGCGTAGCTCTGGGGCCAACGTCCTGACTTTC CSVGDRGRSSGANVLTF
TRBJ1-1 . few TRBV3-1 TGTGCCAGCAGCCAAAGCGAGGACGCGAACACTGAAGCTTTCTTT CASSQSEDANTEAFF
TRBJ1-4 . . TRBV3-1 TGTGCCAGCAGCCAGAGGGACATTAATGAAAAACTGTTTTTT CASSQRDINEKLFF
TRBJ1-5 . . TRBV19 TGTGCCAGTAGCACACGGTTGGGGGCCCAGCATTTT CASSTRLGAQHF
TRBJ1-5 . . TRBV19 TGTGCCAGTAGTATAGCAGGGAACAATCAGCCCCAGCATTTT CASSIAGNNQPQHF
TRBJ1-4 . few TRBV30 TGTGCCTGGAGGCGGGGTTGGATTGAAAAACTGTTTTTT CAWRRGWIEKLFF
TRBJ2-2 . many TRBV7-9 TGTGCCAGCAGCTTGGGTGACATTGGAAGCGGGGAGCTGTTTTTT CASSLGDIGSGELFF
TRBJ1-4 TRBD1 few TRBV7-9 TGTGCCAGCAGTTTTAGACAGGGAAGGGTTGTTGAAAAACTGTTTTTT CASSFRQGRVVEKLFF
TRBJ2-5 TRBD2 . TRBV12-3/TRBV12-4 TGTGCCAGCAGTTTCCGGCTAGCGGAAGAGACCCAGTACTTC CASSFRLAEETQYF
TRBJ1-1 . . TRBV12-5 TGTGCTAGTGGTTTGGGGACCTTGAACACTGAAGCTTTCTTT CASGLGTLNTEAFF
TRBJ1-1 TRBD1 . TRBV20-1 TGCAGTGCTACGACCGGGGGACAGGGCTTAACAGCTTTCTTT CSATTGGQGLTAFF
TRBJ2-2 . . TRBV12-3/TRBV12-4 TGTGCCAGCAGTTTCCCAGGGAGCACCGGGGAGCTGTTTTTT CASSFPGSTGELFF
TRBJ1-2 . few TRBV3-1 TGTGCCAGCAGCCAAGATTGGCAGGGCAGCGGCTACACCTTC CASSQDWQGSGYTF
TRBJ1-2 TRBD1 . TRBV5-1 TGCGCCAGCAGCCCCGGGACATACGACAGGGGAATCGGCTACACCTTC CASSPGTYDRGIGYTF
TRBJ2-1 TRBD2 . TRBV12-3/TRBV12-4 TGTGCCAGCAGTTTGAGCGGGAGTTCCAATGAGCAGTTCTTC CASSLSGSSNEQFF
TRBJ1-1 . . TRBV5-1 TGCGCCAGCAGCTTCTCTTCCATATTGAACACTGAAGCTTTCTTT CASSFSSILNTEAFF
TRBJ1-2 TRBD1 . TRBV7-8 TGTGCCAGCAGCTTGGGACAGGGGGTAAGCGGCTACACCTTC CASSLGQGVSGYTF
TRBJ2-3 TRBD2 . TRBV5-1 TGCGCCAGCAGCCGGATAGCGGGGGGGACAGATACGCAGTATTTT CASSRIAGGTDTQYF
TRBJ1-1 . medium-sized TRBV20-1 TGCAGTGCTAGTCCGGGCCCGAACACTGAAGCTTTCTTT CSASPGPNTEAFF
TRBJ2-2 . few TRBV12-5 TGTGCTAGTGGCCCATCAGGGGAGCTGTTTTTT CASGPSGELFF
TRBJ1-2 . few TRBV12-3/TRBV12-4 TGTGCCAGCAGTTTTAGGGCTAACTATGGCTACACCTTC CASSFRANYGYTF
TRBJ2-2 . . TRBV29-1 TGCAGCGTGGACCCGCGGGTGGCCGGGGAGCTGTTTTTT CSVDPRVAGELFF
TRBJ2-7 TRBD2 . TRBV11-1 TGTGCCAGCAGCTTACCGGCTAGCGGGAGGGACCCCTCCTACGAGCAGTACTTC CASSLPASGRDPSYEQYF
TRBJ1-1 . many TRBV5-6 TGTGCCAGCACCCGAAGTGGCAGACCAAGAGAAGCTTTCTTT CASTRSGRPREAFF
TRBJ1-4 TRBD1 once TRBV7-2 TGTGCCAGCAGTTTCGACAGGGGTGATGCAACTAATGAAAAACTGTTTTTT CASSFDRGDATNEKLFF
TRBJ2-7 TRBD2 . TRBV4-2 TGTGCCAGCAGCCAAGATGGTACGGGAGGGACCTACGAGCAGTACTTC CASSQDGTGGTYEQYF
TRBJ2-1 . . TRBV7-3 TGTGCCAGCAGCTTAATACCAGGGGTTGGCAATGAGCAGTTCTTC CASSLIPGVGNEQFF
TRBJ2-1 . . TRBV10-3 TGTGCCATCACCACACCGACTGAAAGGTTCTTC CAITTPTERFF
TRBJ2-1 TRBD1 few TRBV10-3 TGTGCCATCAGTGAGCCGCAGGGGGCTTACAATGAGCAGTTCTTC CAISEPQGAYNEQFF
TRBJ1-1 TRBD1 few TRBV25-1 TGTGCCAGCAGTGAATGGGACAGATTGAACACTGAAGCTTTCTTT CASSEWDRLNTEAFF
TRBJ1-2 . . TRBV7-8 TGTGCCAGCAGCTTCCTGACAGGCCAATATAACTATGGCTACACCTTC CASSFLTGQYNYGYTF
TRBJ2-2 . . TRBV20-1 TGCAGTGCTAGAGAAACTAGACAGCCCACCGGGGAGCTGTTTTTT CSARETRQPTGELFF
TRBJ2-5 TRBD2 few TRBV29-1 TGCAGCGTACCAACTAGCGGGACTGAGACCCAGTACTTC CSVPTSGTETQYF
TRBJ1-2 . few TRBV5-1 TGCGCCAGCCAGCCGAGGCCGGGCGGTAACTATGGCTACACCTTC CASQPRPGGNYGYTF
TRBJ1-1 . . TRBV12-3/TRBV12-4 TGTGCCAGCAGTTTTGAGAGGGGTGGCACTGAAGCTTTCTTT CASSFERGGTEAFF
TRBJ2-3 . few TRBV4-1 TGCGCCAGCAGCCAACTCGTAGGCACAGATACGCAGTATTTT CASSQLVGTDTQYF